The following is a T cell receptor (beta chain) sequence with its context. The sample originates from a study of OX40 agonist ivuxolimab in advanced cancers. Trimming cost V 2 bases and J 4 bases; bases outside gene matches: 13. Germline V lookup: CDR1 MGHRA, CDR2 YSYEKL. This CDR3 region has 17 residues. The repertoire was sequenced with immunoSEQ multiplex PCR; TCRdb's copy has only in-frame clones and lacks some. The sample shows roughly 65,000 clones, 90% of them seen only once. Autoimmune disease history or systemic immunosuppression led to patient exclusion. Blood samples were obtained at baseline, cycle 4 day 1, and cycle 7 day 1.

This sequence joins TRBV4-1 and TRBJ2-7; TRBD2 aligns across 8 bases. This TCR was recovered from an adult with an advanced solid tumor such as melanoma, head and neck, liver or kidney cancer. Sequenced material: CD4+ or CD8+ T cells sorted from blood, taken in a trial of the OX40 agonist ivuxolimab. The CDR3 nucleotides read TGCGCCAGCAGCCAACTCCCCAGGACTAGCCACCCTTACGAGCAGTACTTC. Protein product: CASSQLPRTSHPYEQYF.